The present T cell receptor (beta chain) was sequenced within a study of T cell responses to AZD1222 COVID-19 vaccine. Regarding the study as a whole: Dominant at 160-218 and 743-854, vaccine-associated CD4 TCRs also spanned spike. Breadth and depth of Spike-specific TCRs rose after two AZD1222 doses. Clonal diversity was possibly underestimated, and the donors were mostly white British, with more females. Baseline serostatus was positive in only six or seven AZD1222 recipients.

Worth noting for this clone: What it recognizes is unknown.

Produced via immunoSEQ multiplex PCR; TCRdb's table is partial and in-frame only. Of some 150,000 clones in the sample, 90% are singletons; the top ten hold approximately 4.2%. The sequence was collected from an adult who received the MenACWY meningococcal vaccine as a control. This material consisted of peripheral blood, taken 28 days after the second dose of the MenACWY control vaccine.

CDR3 sequence reads: CASSFSSGPKGREQFF. CDR3 nucleotides: TGTGCCAGCAGCTTCTCATCGGGACCCAAGGGACGTGAGCAGTTCTTC. V is TRBV7-3 and J is TRBJ2-1; D may match TRBD1 or TRBD2 (5 bases each). CDR3 length equals 16 residues. The V gene lost 3 bases and the J gene lost 9 bases, with 21 bases spanning the gap. Looked up from germline, CDR1 is SGHTA and CDR2 is FQGTGA.